The 7 T cell receptor beta chains reported below all come from one sample, sequenced in a study of identical twins. TCRdb reprocessed the 5' RACE reads with MiXCR, giving one entry per CDR3 protein. The sample shows hundreds of thousands of distinct CDR3 sequences, 8.6% of them seen only once. This sample was also put to use in a study of yellow fever vaccine responses in identical twins.

Sequencing was carried out using PBMCs. The receptors were gathered from a woman aged 18-35 years in good health.

J is TRBJ1-5 and V is TRBV24-1; the match to TRBD1 covers 9 bases. V lost 3 bases, J lost 4 bases, and 9 bases stayed unmatched. Germline lookup yields CDR1 KGHDR and CDR2 SFDVKD. The CDR3 loop spans 17 amino acids. CDR3 nucleotide sequence: TGTGCCACCAGTGATCCTCTCGACAGGGGGATTAATCAGCCCCAGCATTTT. This sequence encodes CATSDPLDRGINQPQHF.

This clonotype was seen many times. The rearrangement joins TRBV6-2 or TRBV6-3 to TRBJ2-2, with D hard to call. CDR3 length: 11 amino acids. V was cut by 6 bases and J by 6 bases, with 5 bases left in between. Germline CDR1 is MNHEY and CDR2 is SVGEGT. CDR3 residues: CASRLAGELFF. The DNA of the CDR3 is TGTGCCAGCAGATTGGCCGGGGAGCTGTTTTTT.

The CDR3, as DNA: TGCGCCAGCCGTGAGCCCCAGAGCACAGATACGCAGTATTTT. Its protein is CASREPQSTDTQYF. The J gene is TRBJ2-3, the V gene TRBV5-1; D remains unclear. This CDR3 has 14 residues. The germline V gene encodes CDR1 SGHRS and CDR2 YFSETQ. V shed 7 bases and J shed 0 bases, with 12 bases lying between them.

The chain recombines TRBV12-3 or TRBV12-4 with TRBJ2-7, with D possibly being TRBD1 or TRBD2 (5 bases each). The CDR3 sequence is 15 residues long. V was shortened by 1 base and J by 3 bases, with 13 bases between the two germline ends. The CDR3 sequence is CASSLVRGEDYEQYF. CDR3 nucleotide sequence: TGTGCCAGCAGTTTAGTTCGGGGCGAGGACTACGAGCAGTACTTC.

The rearrangement links TRBV27 to TRBJ2-3, with TRBD2 as a possible D gene (6 bases). Germline V gene data show CDR1 as MNHEY and CDR2 as SMNVEV (reference sequence). This CDR3 region has 15 residues. Trimming removed 9 bases from V and 3 bases from J, with 19 bases in between. In nucleotides, the CDR3 is TGTGCCAGAAGTCCCCTTCAGGGAGGAACAGATACGCAGTATTTT. Its protein product is CARSPLQGGTDTQYF.

This clonotype was seen a handful of times. The chain has TRBV4-1 and TRBJ1-5, with a possible D match to TRBD1 (5 bases). Per the germline V gene, CDR1 is MGHRA and CDR2 is YSYEKL. This CDR3 has 14 residues. V was pared by 0 bases and J by 6 bases, with 9 bases between. The CDR3 loop reads CASSQEGGTQPQHF. CDR3 nucleotides: TGCGCCAGCAGCCAAGAGGGGGGTACTCAGCCCCAGCATTTT.

The chain uses TRBV11-2 and TRBJ2-2; D perhaps matches TRBD2 (5 bases). V lost 5 bases to trimming and J lost 6 bases, with 25 bases between them. The CDR3 spans 18 residues. The V gene's germline CDR1 is SGHAT and CDR2 FQNNGV. CDR3 coding DNA: TGTGCCAGCAGCCGAAGCATCCGGACGAGGGCGAAGGCCGGGGAGCTGTTTTTT. Encoded protein: CASSRSIRTRAKAGELFF.